Each of the 27 T cell receptor beta chains below was sequenced from the same sample in a study of monozygotic twins with inflammatory bowel disease. TCRdb re-analyzed the 5' RACE reads; it lists each CDR3 protein once, without DNA. This listing includes some 190,000 distinct CDR3 sequences. Sequencing input: blood. The source of these receptors is a human donor with ulcerative colitis or Crohn's disease, or a healthy co-twin of an affected twin (not recorded which).

The rearrangement joins TRBV29-1 to TRBJ2-3. Germline V gene sequence: CDR1 SQVTM, CDR2 ANQGSEA. CDR3 length: 17 amino acids. CDR3 residues: CSVVFVDGSSFTDTQYF.

This chain joins TRBV4-1 and TRBJ1-1; no DNA is available, so the TRBD1 call from TCRdb remains unchecked. The CDR3 covers 16 residues. Germline-derived CDR1 and CDR2 are MGHRA and YSYEKL. CDR3 protein: CAHHRDWGARMAEAFF.

The gene calls are TRBV20-1 and TRBJ2-3; with no DNA, the TCRdb D assignment of TRBD2 cannot be verified. CDR1 and CDR2 from the germline V gene are DFQATT and SNEGSKA (reference sequence). This CDR3 comprises 16 residues. CDR3 sequence: CSATPTSGGFLDTQYF.

The chain joins TRBV4-2 to TRBJ2-5; absent DNA, TCRdb's TRBD1 call cannot be checked. CDR1 LGHNA and CDR2 YNFKEQ come from the germline V gene. The length of the CDR3 is 13 residues. Here the CDR3 reads CASSPAPGQDNNF.

The gene calls are TRBV13 and TRBJ2-1. Germline loops: CDR1 PRHDT, CDR2 FYEKMQ (reference sequence). The CDR3 sequence is 14 residues long. The CDR3 is CASSLKVSYNEQFF.

V and J are TRBV3-1 and TRBJ2-7; TCRdb's assignment of TRBD1 cannot be checked, as there is no DNA. The CDR3 covers 15 residues. CDR1 and CDR2 (germline): LGHDT, YNNKEL (reference sequence). The CDR3 loop reads CASSLAGQGTYEQYF.

The chain links TRBV6-1 to TRBJ1-5. CDR1 and CDR2 from the germline V gene are MNHNS and SASEGT. The CDR3 loop spans 16 amino acids. The CDR3 is CASRQATAHSNQPQHF.

The V call is TRBV20-1, the J call TRBJ2-1; there is no DNA to check the TCRdb D call of TRBD1. Germline V lookup: CDR1 DFQATT, CDR2 SNEGSKA (reference sequence). The CDR3 is 12 residues long. CDR3 sequence: CSAFGQGREQFF.

This chain connects TRBV2 to TRBJ2-7; TCRdb's D call, TRBD2, is unchecked because there is no DNA. The germline V gene encodes CDR1 SNHLY and CDR2 FYNNEI. The CDR3 contains 15 residues. The CDR3 reads CASRPGLAGAYEQYF.

The chain couples TRBV20-1 to TRBJ1-3; TCRdb lists TRBD1, though no DNA is available to test this call. This CDR3 has 13 residues. CDR1 and CDR2 (germline): DFQATT, SNEGSKA (reference sequence). The CDR3 sequence is CSAGTDSGNTIYF.

The chain employs TRBV11-2 and TRBJ1-2. CDR1 is SGHAT, CDR2 FQNNGV, per germline. The CDR3 runs 13 residues. CDR3 loop: CASSPQYHYGYTF.

The chain uses TRBV28 and TRBJ1-3. Germline-derived CDR1 and CDR2 are MDHEN and SYDVKM. The CDR3 is 15 residues long. The CDR3 sequence is CASSLGVISGNTIYF.

This chain joins TRBV2 and TRBJ1-1. CDR3 size: 12 residues. CDR1 SNHLY and CDR2 FYNNEI come from the germline V gene. CDR3 region: CASKGIDTEAFF.

The rearrangement joins TRBV5-1 to TRBJ2-6; the TCRdb call, TRBD1, lacks DNA for checking. The CDR3 extends over 17 amino acids. Germline V gives CDR1 SGHRS, CDR2 YFSETQ. This CDR3 is CASSGGSQGMGANVLTF.

The CDR3 sequence is CAPPGLDQPQHF. The chain carries TRBV25-1 and TRBJ1-5; TCRdb proposes TRBD1, but this gene call is untestable without DNA. The germline V gene has CDR1 MGHDK and CDR2 SYGVNS. The CDR3 consists of 12 residues. The whole variable domain, remainder taken from reference TRBV25-1 and TRBJ1-5, is EADIYQTPRYLVIGTGKKITLECSQTMGHDKMYWYQQDPGMELHLIHYSYGVNSTEKGDLSSESTVSRIRTEHFPLTLESARPSHTSQYLCAPPGLDQPQHFGDGTRLSIL.

This chain uses TRBV12-3 or TRBV12-4 with TRBJ2-3. This CDR3 has 12 residues. CDR3: CASRVYLDTQYF.

J is TRBJ1-2 and V is TRBV7-9; the D call from TCRdb, TRBD1, cannot be confirmed without DNA. This CDR3 has 13 residues. The germline V gene encodes CDR1 SEHNR and CDR2 FQNEAQ (reference sequence). The CDR3 sequence is CASSGQGLGGYTF.

The rearrangement uses TRBV19 and TRBJ2-2; TCRdb's D call of TRBD2 is untestable without DNA. Per germline, CDR1 LNHDA and CDR2 SQIVND (reference sequence). This CDR3 has 13 residues. The CDR3 loop is CASLPSGVGELFF.

The chain carries TRBV30 and TRBJ1-5. There are 13 residues in the CDR3. Per the germline V gene, CDR1 is GTSNPN and CDR2 is SVGIG (reference sequence). Here the CDR3 reads CAWSTEGKQPQHF.

The chain is built from TRBV7-2 and TRBJ1-5. The CDR3 has 11 residues. From germline, CDR1 is SGHTA and CDR2 FQGNSA. The CDR3 loop reads CASTGGGPQHF. The full variable domain, rest sourced from reference TRBV7-2 and TRBJ1-5, is GAGVSQSPSNKVTEKGKDVELRCDPISGHTALYWYRQSLGQGLEFLIYFQGNSAPDKSGLPSDRFSAERTGGSVSTLTIQRTQQEDSAVYLCASTGGGPQHFGDGTRLSIL.

The chain is built from TRBV2 and TRBJ1-2; TCRdb's D gene call, TRBD1, goes unchecked for lack of DNA. Germline V gene lookup returns CDR1 SNHLY and CDR2 FYNNEI. This CDR3 has 11 residues. CDR3 residues: CASRPDRDYTF.

The chain joins TRBV6-1 to TRBJ2-1; TCRdb selects TRBD1, and the lack of DNA leaves this call unchecked. This CDR3 comprises 14 residues. Germline V lookup: CDR1 MNHNS, CDR2 SASEGT. CDR3: CASTQWGGADEQFF.

V gene TRBV12-3 or TRBV12-4 combines with J gene TRBJ1-5; TCRdb's D gene call, TRBD1, goes unchecked for lack of DNA. This CDR3 has 13 amino acids. CDR3: CASSWGSNQPQHF.

This sequence joins TRBV4-1 and TRBJ2-5; TCRdb's D call, TRBD1, is unchecked because there is no DNA. Germline CDR1 MGHRA, CDR2 YSYEKL. The CDR3 runs to 16 residues. CDR3 in amino acids: CASSQSPQASQETQYF.

The chain joins TRBV7-9 to TRBJ1-1; TCRdb's D call of TRBD1 is untestable without DNA. From germline, CDR1 is SEHNR and CDR2 FQNEAQ (reference sequence). This CDR3 is 13 amino acids long. CDR3 sequence: CASSILRGVEAFF.

This chain uses TRBV18 with TRBJ1-1; there is no DNA to check the TCRdb D call of TRBD1. This CDR3 comprises 13 residues. Germline V CDR1 and CDR2: KGHSH, LQKENI. The CDR3 sequence: CASSSTGYTEAFF.

This chain joins TRBV5-1 and TRBJ2-7; as DNA is missing, the TRBD2 call by TCRdb cannot be tested. The CDR3 extends over 21 amino acids. CDR1 and CDR2 from the germline V gene are SGHRS and YFSETQ. CDR3: CASSTSTPLAGGSRPSYEQYF.